This T cell receptor beta chain was sequenced in a study of T cells in Graves' hyperthyroidism and ophthalmopathy (dated by TCRdb to about 2019). Notes on the research overall: Peripheral blood samples were taken at the time of initial diagnosis, prior to any treatment. To identify TCR V-J signatures that set the groups apart, the researchers used a discovery cohort of 100 or so patients, made up of roughly 40 with Graves' ophthalmopathy and about 60 with stable Graves' hyperthyroidism. The 95 to 100 discovery patients were randomly split 7:3 into training and test sets. In addition, the study compared T-cell repertoires in thyroid tissue and in blood from 6 or 7 Graves' hyperthyroidism patients. TCR Vbeta CDR3 sequencing of some 140 peripheral blood samples (over 40 ophthalmopathy, about 74 hyperthyroidism and roughly 17 progressor patients) is reported in the paper. Prospective prediction of ophthalmopathy was tested in an independent validation cohort of 18 to 20 hyperthyroidism patients and roughly 16 patients who later progressed to ophthalmopathy. After sampling, hyperthyroidism patients received methimazole starting at 30 mg daily, and ophthalmopathy patients received high-dose intravenous methylprednisolone. Findings and caveats that apply to the study as a whole: No statistical method was used to fix the sample size in advance, and group allocation was not hidden from the investigators. Blood samples also contained most of the expanded thyroid clonotypes (frequency above 0.001), which suggests that blood repertoires may reflect thyroid immune responses. In validation, the model predicted progression to ophthalmopathy with approximately 71% sensitivity and 72.22% specificity, a median of approximately 6.7 months before onset. A 13 V-J signature model separated ophthalmopathy from stable hyperthyroidism, with approximately 87% sensitivity and about 81% specificity in cross-validation and 80%/75% in testing.

From the germline V gene, CDR1 is MNHNS and CDR2 is SASEGT. From its cysteine to its phenylalanine, the CDR3 spans 14 amino acids. The sequence is cut down to CDR3 DNA, 42 bases in frame from base 1. V and J are truncated by 5 bases and 5 bases respectively, leaving an intervening sequence of 13 bases. The TCR beta CDR3 regions were amplified from RNA transcripts. The first round of RT-PCR for the TCR CDR3 was performed with the HTBI primer set and the Qiagen OneStep RT-PCR kit. Libraries were constructed in a second round of multiplex PCR, after which size selection and purification were performed. The libraries were sequenced on an Illumina HiSeq2000 using paired-end 100 bp reads. The source study handled its data this way. SOAPnuke was used to process the raw data, throwing out any read that contained adapters or uncalled bases, had a mean Phred below 15, or lacked an exact constant-primer or identifier match. COPE v1.2.5 was used to merge the high-quality paired reads, and each unique nucleotide sequence was defined as a clonotype. MiTCR v1.1 was used to align the clonotypes against IMGT TRBV, TRBD and TRBJ reference segments. The analysis included only V-J combinations with a frequency above 0.0001, which together covered more than 99% of the repertoires. A TCS score was defined as the ratio between F50 (clonal expansion) and ExV (chaos), using BLOSUM62-based TCRdist between CDR3 peptides within each V-J. Welch's t-statistics and random forest reduced roughly 540 V-J features to 10 to 15, which were used in a naive Bayes classifier (R e1071). In TCRdb, the public reads were trimmed at Q25 with fastp and aligned with MiXCR, with productive beta chains retained. Under each unique CDR3 protein, matching rows form one entry showing the most common genes and DNA. The V and J calls and clone size are TCRdb's, not the authors'. Across this sample there are around 250,000 distinct CDR3 sequences, with 13% to 15% seen only once. The top ten constitute roughly 13% of the sample.

Hyperthyroidism patients were newly diagnosed, with disease duration under 2 months, and aged 18 to 65 years. Any patient with an uncontrolled infection, another autoimmune disease, pregnancy or lactation was excluded. Clinical symptoms, serum thyroxine and TRAb, thyroid ultrasound, and orbital computed tomography formed the basis for the diagnoses. Blood from progressor patients was collected at the time of first diagnosis with hyperthyroidism, before any ophthalmopathy symptoms had appeared. PBMCs were isolated from 7.5 to 10 ml of fresh peripheral blood by Ficoll-Paque density gradient centrifugation. Progressor patients were defined as those initially diagnosed with Graves' hyperthyroidism in whom ophthalmopathy developed during follow-up. Total RNA was extracted with Trizol reagent, and quality was checked on an Agilent 2100 Bioanalyzer. This clonotype showed up many times. What antigen it recognizes has not been identified. No base-level quality is on record; no much larger clone is a single base apart.

The chain is made from TRBV6-1 and TRBJ2-1, with the D gene call left open. The sequenced sample was blood. The receptor's source is a woman between 35 and 50 years old with Graves' hyperthyroidism that later progressed to Graves' ophthalmopathy. The CDR3 sequence is CASSNSIFDNEQFF. The DNA sequence is TGTGCCAGCAGTAATAGCATCTTCGACAATGAGCAGTTCTTC.